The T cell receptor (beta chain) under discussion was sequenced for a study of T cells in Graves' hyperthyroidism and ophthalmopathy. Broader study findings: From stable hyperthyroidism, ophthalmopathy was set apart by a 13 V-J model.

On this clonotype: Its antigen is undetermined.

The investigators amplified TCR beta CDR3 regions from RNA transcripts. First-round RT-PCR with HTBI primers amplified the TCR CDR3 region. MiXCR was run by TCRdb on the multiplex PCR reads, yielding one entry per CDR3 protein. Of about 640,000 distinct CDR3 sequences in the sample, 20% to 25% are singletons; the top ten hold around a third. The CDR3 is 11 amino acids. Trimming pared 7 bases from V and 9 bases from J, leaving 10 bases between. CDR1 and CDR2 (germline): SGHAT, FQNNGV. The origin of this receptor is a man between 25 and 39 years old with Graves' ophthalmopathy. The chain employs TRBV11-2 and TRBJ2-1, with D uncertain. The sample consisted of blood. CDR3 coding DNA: TGTGCCAGCACCCGAACCGTTGAGCAGTTCTTC. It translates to CASTRTVEQFF.